A single sample is the source of the 24 T cell receptor beta chains below, sequenced in a study of regulatory T cells in long-lasting Graves disease. Arm-PCR with iRepertoire HTBI primers amplified the CDR3 regions for these TCR beta libraries. Using its own MiXCR run on the multiplex PCR reads, TCRdb lists one record per CDR3 protein. The sample shows approximately 400,000 distinct CDR3 sequences, 15% of them seen only once. Time point reported: newly diagnosed GD, antithyroid drugs for less than 3 months. From RNA extracted from PBMCs, the TCR library was made. This same sample was also taken into another study, of T cells in Graves' hyperthyroidism and ophthalmopathy.

The source material was peripheral blood mononuclear cells (PBMCs), sampled at new diagnosis, from a patient treated with antithyroid drugs. These receptor sequences come from a young woman with Graves disease.

The sample holds a few counts of this clonotype. A much larger clone differs by one base, so this may be a read error. The chain recombines TRBV28 with TRBJ2-7, with D uncertain. The CDR3 covers 13 residues. The V end was cut by 1 base, the J end by 5 bases, with 9 bases between. Germline CDR1 and CDR2: MDHEN and SYDVKM. CDR3 residues: CASSLFPAHEQYF. CDR3 in DNA: TGTGCCAGCAGTTTATTCCCGGCCCACGAGCAGTACTTC.

This clonotype has ten or more counts. The chain is built from TRBV12-3 or TRBV12-4 and TRBJ2-7, with 7 bases lining up with TRBD2. J lost 6 bases, V lost 1 base, and 6 bases had no gene match. CDR3 length: 14 residues. CDR3 DNA: TGTGCCAGCAGTTTAGGGGGAGGGATGGTCGAGCAGTACTTC. Its translation: CASSLGGGMVEQYF.

This clonotype was observed a few times. As DNA, the CDR3 is TGTGCCAGCAGCCCAATGCCGGGACTAGCGGGAGGGGAGGTGTTCTTC. Amino acid sequence: CASSPMPGLAGGEVFF. This sequence joins TRBV7-3 and TRBJ2-1; 16 bases fit TRBD2. Germline V gives CDR1 SGHTA, CDR2 FQGTGA. The length of the CDR3 is 16 residues. V dropped 5 bases and J dropped 15; count of bases not matched to a gene: 13.

In its sample, this clonotype was seen a few times. V usage is TRBV12-3 or TRBV12-4 and J usage is TRBJ2-3, with TRBD2 as a possible D gene (5 bases). This CDR3 region has 13 residues. V lost 8 bases to trimming and J lost 10 bases, with 19 bases between them. The CDR3 protein is CASVPRRLYPQYF. The DNA of the CDR3 is TGTGCCAGCGTTCCACGTAGACTATACCCGCAGTATTTT.

Of note for this clonotype: A junction boundary mismatches the germline segment, possibly from a read error. This rearrangement joins TRBV5-1 to TRBJ2-3, with D unclear. CDR3 size: 14 residues. Germline V gene sequence: CDR1 SGHRS, CDR2 YFSETQ. The chain's CDR3 is CASSLATSTDTQCF. The CDR3 DNA sequence: TGCGCCAGCAGCTTGGCCACGAGCACAGATACGCAGTGTTTT.

This clonotype was counted at least ten times. The rearrangement joins TRBV4-1 to TRBJ2-3, with 7 nucleotides matching TRBD2. The germline CDR1 and CDR2 sequences are MGHRA and YSYEKL. J was trimmed by 2 bases and V by 6 bases; bases with no gene match: 11. The length of the CDR3 is 16 residues. CDR3 nucleotides: TGCGCCAGCAGGGAATTAGCGGGCCCTGTCACAGATACGCAGTATTTT. Its translation is CASRELAGPVTDTQYF.

The DNA for the CDR3 is TGTGCCAGCAGTTTAGCCTCTTACACCATATATTTT. It specifies CASSLASYTIYF. The rearrangement joins TRBV28 to TRBJ1-3; no clear D gene. V was cut by 2 bases and J by 8 bases, with 7 bases left in between. The CDR3 extends over 12 amino acids. CDR1 and CDR2 (germline): MDHEN, SYDVKM.

Many counts were recorded for this clonotype. The chain carries TRBV20-1 and TRBJ2-2; 7 bases agree with TRBD1. This CDR3 spans 13 amino acids. The germline V gene has CDR1 DFQATT and CDR2 SNEGSKA (reference sequence). V gave up 6 bases and J gave up 0 bases; unmatched junction bases: 1. CDR3 protein: CSAGQPNTGELFF. The CDR3 DNA sequence: TGCAGTGCGGGACAGCCGAACACCGGGGAGCTGTTTTTT.

The V and J genes are TRBV28 and TRBJ1-5; TRBD1 is a possible D gene (5 bases). The V and J ends lost 3 bases and 9 bases respectively, with 9 bases between them. From germline, CDR1 is MDHEN and CDR2 SYDVKM. The CDR3 runs to 12 residues. DNA for the CDR3: TGTGCCAGCAGTTTTGGGACCGGGCCCCAGCATTTT. Its translation: CASSFGTGPQHF.

This clonotype was counted a single time. J is TRBJ1-5 and V is TRBV19; TRBD1 aligns across 7 bases. CDR1 and CDR2 (germline): LNHDA, SQIVND (reference sequence). There are 18 residues in the CDR3. V lost 1 base and J lost 2; bases outside the gene matches: 11. CDR3: CASSIGDSAGSRNQPQHF. In DNA form, the CDR3 reads TGTGCCAGTAGTATAGGGGACAGCGCCGGGAGTCGCAATCAGCCCCAGCATTTT.

The rearrangement uses TRBV18 and TRBJ2-2, with D uncertain. The CDR3 runs to 15 residues. V lost 3 bases and J lost 6, with 14 bases in between. CDR1 KGHSH and CDR2 LQKENI come from the germline V gene. The chain's CDR3 is CASSPNVELAGELFF. The DNA for the CDR3 is TGTGCCAGCTCACCGAACGTAGAGTTGGCCGGGGAGCTGTTTTTT.

This clonotype came up many times. The chain employs TRBV12-3 or TRBV12-4 and TRBJ2-1, with 9 positions matching TRBD2. J gave up 6 bases and V 0 bases, and 12 bases lay outside the gene matches. The CDR3 has 18 residues. CDR3 nucleotides: TGTGCCAGCAGTTTAGCGCGAGCGCCAAGCGGGAGGCTCAATGAGCAGTTCTTC. Protein product: CASSLARAPSGRLNEQFF.

Worth noting for this clonotype: Given a much more abundant clone one base away, this may be a read error. This sequence joins TRBV28 and TRBJ2-2, with D perhaps TRBD2 (6 bases). V gave up 8 bases and J gave up 4 bases, with 23 bases separating them. This CDR3 spans 17 amino acids. Germline CDR1 is MDHEN and CDR2 is SYDVKM. For the CDR3, the DNA is TGTGCCAGCGGCTCTCCGTTTGGAGGGTCGGCCACCGGGGAGCTGTTTTTT. Its translation: CASGSPFGGSATGELFF.

This clonotype was detected ten times or more. The V and J genes are TRBV2 and TRBJ2-7, with a weak D call TRBD2 (6 bases). Germline values: CDR1 SNHLY, CDR2 FYNNEI. V was pared by 6 bases and J by 2 bases, with 14 bases between. This CDR3 has 14 residues. CDR3 sequence (DNA): TGTGCCAGCAGCGGGGACTCCTCGGCCTACGAGCAGTACTTC. Amino acid sequence: CASSGDSSAYEQYF.

This clonotype has ten or more counts. This chain links TRBV13 with TRBJ1-1, with 7 bases aligning to TRBD1. Germline CDR1 PRHDT, CDR2 FYEKMQ (reference sequence). J was trimmed by 6 bases and V by 11 bases; bases with no gene match: 9. The CDR3 is 12 amino acids. CDR3 region: CAGQQGTAEAFF. The CDR3 DNA reads TGTGCCGGACAACAGGGGACAGCTGAAGCTTTCTTT.

This clonotype was picked up a small number of times. The chain employs TRBV18 and TRBJ2-1, with D uncertain. Germline V gene sequence: CDR1 KGHSH, CDR2 LQKENI. Trimming took off 2 bases at V and 6 bases at J, with 5 bases between the two ends. CDR3 length equals 12 residues. Written as DNA, the CDR3 is TGTGCCAGCTCACCAACCTTCAATGAGCAGTTCTTC. As protein: CASSPTFNEQFF.

Concerning this clonotype: This may arise from a read error, as a much more abundant clone is one base away. The conserved phenylalanine or tryptophan is not found at the CDR3 terminus, so this likely reflects a read error. The chain joins TRBV27 to TRBJ2-1; TRBD2 matches at 11 bases. Germline lookup yields CDR1 MNHEY and CDR2 SMNVEV (reference sequence). Germline trimming cut 5 bases from V and 3 bases from J; bases unmatched to any gene: 12. The CDR3 consists of 18 residues. The CDR3 DNA reads as TGTGCCAGCAGTCCTAATGAGGAGGGACTAGCGGTCTACAATGAGCAGTTCCTC. This codes for CASSPNEEGLAVYNEQFL.

This chain uses TRBV7-9 with TRBJ2-6, with 8 bases lining up with TRBD1. CDR1 is SEHNR and CDR2 is FQNEAQ in the germline V gene (reference sequence). Germline trimming cut 2 bases from V and 0 bases from J; bases unmatched to any gene: 9. The CDR3 consists of 19 residues. The CDR3 nucleotides read TGTGCCAGCAGCTTACAGACAGGGGACGTACTCTCTGGGGCCAACGTCCTGACTTTC. Translating gives CASSLQTGDVLSGANVLTF.

This clonotype was observed at least ten times. The V call is TRBV28, the J call TRBJ1-2; a possible D gene is TRBD1 (5 bases). V was trimmed by 1 base and J by 5 bases, leaving 8 bases between them. This CDR3 spans 13 amino acids. CDR1 and CDR2 (germline): MDHEN, SYDVKM. For the CDR3, the DNA is TGTGCCAGCAGTTTATTCGGGGGGTATGGCTACACCTTC. Translated, it gives CASSLFGGYGYTF.

This clonotype was detected ten times or more. CDR3 amino acids: CATSGSSRANTGELFF. The CDR3 nucleotides are TGTGCCACCAGTGGATCCAGCAGGGCGAACACCGGGGAGCTGTTTTTT. The V gene is TRBV24-1, the J gene TRBJ2-2; D possibly corresponds to TRBD1 (5 bases). The V end was cut by 5 bases, the J end by 0 bases, with 12 bases between. The CDR3 contains 16 residues. The germline gives CDR1 KGHDR, CDR2 SFDVKD.

This clonotype was recorded at least ten times. CDR3 sequence: CASSLEQGAHEQYF. The CDR3 DNA is TGTGCCAGCAGTTTAGAACAGGGGGCGCACGAGCAGTACTTC. V and J are TRBV12-3 or TRBV12-4 and TRBJ2-7; 9 bases match TRBD1. This CDR3 is 14 amino acids long. The V segment lost 1 base and the J segment 5 bases; nucleotides outside the gene matches: 3.

The chain joins TRBV9 to TRBJ2-3, with D perhaps TRBD1 or TRBD2 (5 bases each). The J call may be mistaken, given a closer DNA end match to TRBJ2-5. The V gene's germline CDR1 is SGDLS and CDR2 YYNGEE. The CDR3 runs 13 residues. As DNA, the CDR3 is TGTGCCAGCAGCCAGGACACTGGGGGGACCCAGTACTTC. Protein: CASSQDTGGTQYF.

In its sample, this clonotype was seen many times. V usage is TRBV13 and J usage is TRBJ2-5; 9 bases match TRBD2. The ends lost 6 bases at V and 3 bases at J; junction bases unmatched: 11. CDR1 is PRHDT, CDR2 FYEKMQ, per germline (reference sequence). The CDR3 loop spans 16 amino acids. CDR3 coding DNA: TGTGCCAGCAGTTCGACAAGTCGACTAGCGGAAGAGACCCAGTACTTC. It specifies CASSSTSRLAEETQYF.

This clonotype has ten or more counts. J is TRBJ1-3 and V is TRBV3-1; no clear D gene. Germline CDR1 is LGHDT and CDR2 is YNNKEL (reference sequence). The ends were cut back, 0 bases at V and 7 bases at J, with 7 bases in the middle. The CDR3 length is 13 residues. The CDR3 here is CASSQEFWNTIYF. CDR3 DNA sequence: TGTGCCAGCAGCCAAGAGTTCTGGAACACCATATATTTT. Variable domain in full (rest from reference TRBV3-1 and TRBJ1-3): DTAVSQTPKYLVTQMGNDKSIKCEQNLGHDTMYWYKQDSKKFLKIMFSYNNKELIINETVPNRFSPKSPDKAHLNLHINSLELGDSAVYFCASSQEFWNTIYFGEGSWLTVV.